Following are 17 T cell receptor beta chains from one sample sequenced in a study of blood T cell repertoires in COVID-19. Clones were read by immunoSEQ multiplex PCR, and TCRdb kept only the in-frame ones, dropping some. This sample yields around 260,000 clones, of which over 75% are seen a single time; 0.7% belongs to the top ten. The specimen was peripheral blood. These receptors came from a human donor in a cohort sampled during active COVID-19.

V is TRBV5-8 and J is TRBJ1-6; D gene ambiguous. CDR1 SGHTS and CDR2 YDEGEE come from the germline V gene. The CDR3 is 14 amino acids. Trimming removed 4 bases from V and 8 bases from J, with 13 bases in between. CDR3 DNA: TGTGCCAGCAGCCGGAGGGCAGTAGATTCACCCCTCCACTTT. Amino acids: CASSRRAVDSPLHF.

The genes are TRBV5-4 and TRBJ2-5; the match to TRBD2 covers 9 bases. CDR1 is SGHNT, CDR2 YYREEE, per germline (reference sequence). Losses at the gene ends were 4 bases for V and 2 bases for J; bases not matched to a gene: 9. The CDR3 is made up of 16 amino acids. The CDR3: CASSRKLAGIQETQYF. CDR3 nucleotides: TGTGCCAGCAGCAGAAAGCTAGCGGGGATACAAGAGACCCAGTACTTC. The variable domain in full, completed from reference TRBV5-4 and TRBJ2-5, reads ETGVTQSPTHLIKTRGQQVTLRCSSQSGHNTVSWYQQALGQGPQFIFQYYREEENGRGNFPPRFSGLQFPNYSSELNVNALELDDSALYLCASSRKLAGIQETQYFGPGTRLLVL.

This chain links TRBV12-3 or TRBV12-4 with TRBJ2-7; 9 positions agree with TRBD1. Trimming at V came to 10 bases and at J to 2 bases, leaving 6 bases not matched to a gene. The CDR3 has 13 amino acids. The CDR3 spells CAIRDRETYEQYF. CDR3 in DNA: TGTGCCATCCGGGACAGGGAGACCTACGAGCAGTACTTC.

V is TRBV7-2 and J is TRBJ2-7, with TRBD2 identical over 8 bases. Germline V CDR1 and CDR2: SGHTA, FQGNSA. V shed 5 bases, J shed 6 bases, and the junction held 9 bases outside the gene matches. The CDR3 runs to 14 residues. The CDR3 loop is CASSITGTRGEQYF. In DNA, the CDR3 is TGTGCCAGCAGCATTACCGGGACTAGAGGCGAGCAGTACTTC.

The chain joins TRBV7-9 to TRBJ2-7; D may be TRBD1 (6 bases). This CDR3 region has 15 residues. The germline V gene has CDR1 SEHNR and CDR2 FQNEAQ (reference sequence). The V and J ends lost 1 base and 2 bases respectively, with 12 bases between them. CDR3 in DNA: TGTGCCAGCAGCTTAGATAAGACAGGTACCTACGAGCAGTACTTC. Encoded protein: CASSLDKTGTYEQYF.

The chain recombines TRBV19 with TRBJ2-7, with 15 bases lining up with TRBD2. With 5 bases clipped from V and 0 bases from J, the junction kept 11 bases outside the gene matches. In germline, CDR1 is LNHDA, CDR2 SQIVND (reference sequence). This CDR3 spans 19 amino acids. The CDR3 DNA reads TGTGCCAGTAGTGCGGGACTAGCGGGGGGCCATGAGAGCTCCTACGAGCAGTACTTC. This gives the protein CASSAGLAGGHESSYEQYF.

The chain employs TRBV4-3 and TRBJ2-7; 12 bases agree with TRBD2. Unmatched junction bases numbered 11, after V lost 4 bases and J lost 1 base. Germline CDR1 is LGHNA and CDR2 is YSLEER. The CDR3 is 18 amino acids. This CDR3 reads CASSLGLGLAGGSYEQYF. CDR3 DNA: TGCGCCAGCAGCCTCGGATTAGGGCTAGCGGGGGGGTCCTACGAGCAGTACTTC.

The sample holds many counts of this clone. The rearrangement links TRBV7-6 to TRBJ2-7, with 9 bases fitting TRBD1. The germline V gene encodes CDR1 SGHVS and CDR2 FNYEAQ. This CDR3 contains 16 residues. V lost 4 bases and J lost 0; bases outside the gene matches: 7. CDR3 in DNA: TGTGCCAGCAGCTCCGCGGGACAGGGCCTCTCCTACGAGCAGTACTTC. Protein sequence: CASSSAGQGLSYEQYF.

This clone has more than one count but fewer than ten. The CDR3 nucleotides are TGTGCCAGCAGTTTCCCCCAGCAGGGAAGGTATGGCTACACCTTC. Its translation: CASSFPQQGRYGYTF. V is TRBV6-2 or TRBV6-3 and J is TRBJ1-2; a possible D gene is TRBD1 (5 bases). The CDR3 length is 15 residues. Germline V gives CDR1 MNHEY, CDR2 SVGEGT. Trimming took 4 bases from V and 5 from J, leaving 17 bases between them.

This chain joins TRBV6-2 or TRBV6-3 and TRBJ1-2; D is perhaps TRBD1 (6 bases). Trimming took off 2 bases at V and 4 bases at J, with 20 bases between the two ends. This CDR3 is 17 amino acids long. Per germline, CDR1 MNHEY and CDR2 SVGEGT. In DNA, the CDR3 is TGTGCCAGCAGTTACGGGCGGGGGGCCGTCCCCGGCTATGGCTACACCTTC. It yields the protein CASSYGRGAVPGYGYTF.

The rearrangement joins TRBV10-3 to TRBJ1-3, with unresolved D. The germline V and J ends were trimmed by 3 bases and 0 bases, with 9 bases remaining between them. The CDR3 runs to 15 residues. Germline CDR1 reads ENHRY; CDR2 reads SYGVKD. CDR3 amino acids: CAISDDLGSGNTIYF. In nucleotides, the CDR3 is TGTGCCATCAGTGACGACTTGGGCTCTGGAAACACCATATATTTT.

This chain connects TRBV9 to TRBJ2-7, with a weak D call TRBD1 (5 bases). Germline CDR1 and CDR2: SGDLS and YYNGEE. Trimming removed 4 bases from V and 0 bases from J, with 11 bases in between. There are 14 residues in the CDR3. CDR3 loop: CASSPPDSSYEQYF. CDR3 nucleotide sequence: TGTGCCAGCAGCCCCCCCGACAGCTCCTACGAGCAGTACTTC.

The V and J genes are TRBV5-1 and TRBJ2-1; a possible D gene is TRBD2 (5 bases). Germline V gene sequence: CDR1 SGHRS, CDR2 YFSETQ. V was pared by 4 bases and J by 3 bases, with 14 bases between. The CDR3 is 15 amino acids. CDR3 amino acids: CASSEDFSNYNEQFF. The CDR3 DNA reads as TGCGCCAGCAGCGAGGACTTCTCCAACTACAATGAGCAGTTCTTC. Combining the CDR3 with reference TRBV5-1 and TRBJ2-1 gives the whole variable domain KAGVTQTPRYLIKTRGQQVTLSCSPISGHRSVSWYQQTPGQGLQFLFEYFSETQRNKGNFPGRFSGRQFSNSRSEMNVSTLELGDSALYLCASSEDFSNYNEQFFGPGTRLTVL.

This clone was observed once. The chain joins TRBV4-1 to TRBJ2-7, with 7 nucleotides matching TRBD1. The germline V gene has CDR1 MGHRA and CDR2 YSYEKL. The CDR3 contains 14 residues. The trim removed 1 base at V and 8 bases at J, leaving 8 bases unmatched. CDR3 nucleotide sequence: TGCGCCAGCAGCCAAGGGACAGGTCGTCTACAGCAGTACTTC. Translating gives CASSQGTGRLQQYF.

The chain employs TRBV19 and TRBJ2-7, with 11 bases aligning to TRBD1. Germline loops: CDR1 LNHDA, CDR2 SQIVND (reference sequence). The V segment lost 2 bases and the J segment 3 bases; nucleotides outside the gene matches: 3. The CDR3 runs 15 residues. The CDR3, as DNA: TGTGCCAGTAGTATAACCGGGACAGGGGGCTACGAGCAGTACTTC. Protein product: CASSITGTGGYEQYF.

The chain employs TRBV6-2 or TRBV6-3 and TRBJ1-1; 11 nucleotides agree with TRBD1. The CDR3 is 17 amino acids. The V segment lost 0 bases and the J segment 5 bases; nucleotides outside the gene matches: 8. Germline-derived CDR1 and CDR2 are MNHEY and SVGEGT. In DNA, the CDR3 is TGTGCCAGCAGTTACTCGATTAGGACAGGGGGCGGAACTGAAGCTTTCTTT. Amino acid sequence: CASSYSIRTGGGTEAFF.

The gene calls are TRBV30 and TRBJ1-1, with D maybe TRBD1 (6 bases). In germline, CDR1 is GTSNPN, CDR2 SVGIG (reference sequence). There are 13 residues in the CDR3. The germline V and J ends were trimmed by 8 bases and 3 bases, with 16 bases remaining between them. The CDR3: CAQSGGRDTEAFF. CDR3 sequence (DNA): TGTGCCCAATCCGGGGGGCGGGACACTGAAGCTTTCTTT.